The next 4 T cell receptor beta chains were all read from a single sample in a study of blood T cell repertoires in COVID-19. TCRdb's table, derived via immunoSEQ multiplex PCR, lists solely in-frame clones and lacks some. In the table there are about 130,000 clones, approximately 83% of which are singletons. Sequencing was carried out using peripheral blood. The origin of the receptors is a woman at least 80 years old with acute or convalescent COVID-19.

The chain is built from TRBV5-1 and TRBJ2-5; 10 bases align to TRBD1. After removal of 3 bases from V and 3 bases from J, the junction contained 8 bases not matched to a gene. Germline-derived CDR1 and CDR2 are SGHRS and YFSETQ. The length of the CDR3 is 16 residues. The CDR3 loop reads CASSSRQGALEETQYF. The CDR3, as DNA: TGCGCCAGCAGCTCCCGACAGGGGGCGCTTGAAGAGACCCAGTACTTC.

J is TRBJ1-4 and V is TRBV18, with 8 bases matching TRBD1. CDR3 size: 16 residues. Germline CDR1 is KGHSH and CDR2 is LQKENI. V gave up 2 bases and J gave up 7 bases; unmatched junction bases: 9. For the CDR3, the DNA is TGTGCCAGCTCACCATCCAGGGGGCGCCTACTTGAAAAACTGTTTTTT. Translation: CASSPSRGRLLEKLFF. The whole variable domain, remainder taken from reference TRBV18 and TRBJ1-4, is NAGVMQNPRHLVRRRGQEARLRCSPMKGHSHVYWYRQLPEEGLKFMVYLQKENIIDESGMPKERFSAEFPKEGPSILRIQQVVRGDSAAYFCASSPSRGRLLEKLFFGSGTQLSVL.

The rearrangement joins TRBV7-8 to TRBJ1-3, with D uncertain. The CDR3 is 15 residues long. Trimming shortened V by 4 bases and J by 0 bases, and 10 bases separated the two germline ends. Germline V gene sequence: CDR1 SGHVS, CDR2 FQNEAQ. The CDR3 coding sequence is TGTGCCAGCAGCTCGAGGGAGAGCTCTGGAAACACCATATATTTT. It yields the protein CASSSRESSGNTIYF.

This rearrangement joins TRBV5-5 to TRBJ1-2; D may be TRBD1 (6 bases). Germline CDR1 is SGHKS and CDR2 is YYEKEE (reference sequence). The CDR3 covers 15 residues. V was cut by 4 bases and J by 1 base, with 14 bases left in between. The CDR3 DNA follows: TGTGCCAGCAGCCCGTCAGGGGCCAGTAACTATGGCTACACCTTC. Translating it yields CASSPSGASNYGYTF.